Following are 23 T cell receptor beta chains from one sample sequenced in a study of identical twins. In TCRdb, the 5' RACE reads were re-called with MiXCR into one record per CDR3 protein. Here the sample spans roughly 1.6 million distinct CDR3 sequences, about 31% being singletons. Sequenced material: cord blood. The receptors originated from a newborn girl in good health.

This clonotype was picked up a small number of times. V gene TRBV5-1 combines with J gene TRBJ2-3, with D tentatively TRBD2 (6 bases). Trimming stripped 4 bases from V and 2 bases from J, with 17 bases between. The CDR3 runs to 16 residues. The V gene's germline CDR1 is SGHRS and CDR2 YFSETQ. In DNA, the CDR3 is TGCGCCAGCAGCCCCTTTAGCGGTTCAACCACAGATACGCAGTATTTT. Its translation: CASSPFSGSTTDTQYF. Full variable domain (rest looked up from reference TRBV5-1 and TRBJ2-3): KAGVTQTPRYLIKTRGQQVTLSCSPISGHRSVSWYQQTPGQGLQFLFEYFSETQRNKGNFPGRFSGRQFSNSRSEMNVSTLELGDSALYLCASSPFSGSTTDTQYFGPGTRLTVL.

The chain couples TRBV28 to TRBJ2-5; D gene ambiguous. The assigned J gene may be wrong: the sequence end matches TRBJ2-1 better. The CDR3 extends over 15 amino acids. The germline gives CDR1 MDHEN, CDR2 SYDVKM. CDR3: CASSLIGLRQETQFF. The CDR3 DNA reads as TGTGCCAGCAGTTTAATTGGCTTACGCCAAGAGACCCAGTTCTTC.

The chain is built from TRBV20-1 and TRBJ1-6, with D uncertain. Trimming pared 6 bases from V and 8 bases from J, leaving 17 bases between. CDR3 size: 14 residues. Germline assignment: CDR1 DFQATT and CDR2 SNEGSKA (reference sequence). CDR3 residues: CSAMVAPQYSPLHF. CDR3 nucleotide sequence: TGCAGTGCGATGGTTGCGCCGCAATATTCACCCCTCCACTTT.

The CDR3 is CSARDPAGTSQETQYF. The DNA for the CDR3 is TGCAGTGCTAGAGATCCAGCGGGGACCTCACAAGAGACCCAGTACTTC. The V gene is TRBV20-1, the J gene TRBJ2-5, with TRBD2 matching 7 bases. Trimming at V came to 0 bases and at J to 2 bases, leaving 9 bases not matched to a gene. Germline V gene lookup returns CDR1 DFQATT and CDR2 SNEGSKA (reference sequence). The CDR3 length is 16 residues.

V is TRBV5-4 and J is TRBJ1-1; 7 nucleotides agree with TRBD1. The CDR3 totals 15 residues. With 4 bases clipped from V and 0 bases from J, the junction kept 6 bases outside the gene matches. Germline values: CDR1 SGHNT, CDR2 YYREEE (reference sequence). In DNA, the CDR3 is TGTGCCAGCAGCAGGGACAGCTACATGAACACTGAAGCTTTCTTT. Encoded protein: CASSRDSYMNTEAFF. The whole variable domain, filled in from reference TRBV5-4 and TRBJ1-1, reads ETGVTQSPTHLIKTRGQQVTLRCSSQSGHNTVSWYQQALGQGPQFIFQYYREEENGRGNFPPRFSGLQFPNYSSELNVNALELDDSALYLCASSRDSYMNTEAFFGQGTRLTVV.

This clonotype was seen a few times. The V call is TRBV5-4, the J call TRBJ2-1; D ambiguous. The CDR3 is 11 amino acids. Germline CDR1 is SGHNT and CDR2 is YYREEE (reference sequence). V was shortened by 4 bases and J by 7 bases, with 6 bases between the two germline ends. This chain's CDR3 is CASSRPNEQFF. The CDR3 DNA reads TGTGCCAGCAGCCGCCCAAATGAGCAGTTCTTC.

This clonotype was observed a few times. The gene calls are TRBV20-1 and TRBJ2-7; 11 positions agree with TRBD2. The CDR3 consists of 14 residues. The germline CDR1 and CDR2 sequences are DFQATT and SNEGSKA (reference sequence). Unmatched junction bases numbered 3, after V lost 0 bases and J lost 5 bases. The CDR3 spells CSARDSGGAHEQYF. The CDR3 nucleotides are TGCAGTGCTAGAGATAGCGGGGGGGCCCACGAGCAGTACTTC.

This chain links TRBV4-2 with TRBJ2-5; D assignment may be TRBD1 or TRBD2 (5 bases each). Trimming took 1 base from V and 9 from J, leaving 18 bases between them. Germline loops: CDR1 LGHNA, CDR2 YNFKEQ. This CDR3 is 15 amino acids long. CDR3 sequence: CASSQVKNRGEAQYF. DNA of the CDR3: TGTGCCAGCAGCCAAGTCAAAAACCGGGGCGAGGCCCAGTACTTC.

The chain links TRBV12-3 or TRBV12-4 to TRBJ2-3, with D perhaps TRBD2 (6 bases). The length of the CDR3 is 13 residues. V lost 6 bases to trimming and J lost 5 bases, with 12 bases between them. This CDR3 reads CASSPMTRDTQYF. The CDR3 DNA reads as TGTGCCAGCAGCCCGATGACTAGAGATACGCAGTATTTT.

Comments on this clonotype: The missing conserved phenylalanine or tryptophan at the end of this CDR3 makes a read error likely. The genes are TRBV4-1 and TRBJ2-7, with TRBD2 identical over 8 bases. The V gene's germline CDR1 is MGHRA and CDR2 YSYEKL. J was trimmed by 1 base and V by 0 bases; bases with no gene match: 2. This CDR3 has 15 amino acids. The CDR3 loop is CASSQDLAGSYEQYL. CDR3 DNA: TGCGCCAGCAGCCAAGACTTAGCGGGGTCCTACGAGCAGTACTTA.

This clonotype appeared a few times. The genes are TRBV5-1 and TRBJ1-5, with D possibly being TRBD1 (5 bases). Trimming shortened V by 3 bases and J by 0 bases, and 10 bases separated the two germline ends. CDR1 is SGHRS and CDR2 is YFSETQ in the germline V gene. This CDR3 contains 15 residues. The CDR3 coding sequence is TGCGCCAGCAGCTGGGACGGCTATAGCAATCAGCCCCAGCATTTT. This translates into CASSWDGYSNQPQHF.

V usage is TRBV7-8 and J usage is TRBJ1-1, with 8 bases that match TRBD1. Trimming cost V 0 bases and J 10 bases; bases outside gene matches: 7. The CDR3 runs 14 residues. The germline V gene encodes CDR1 SGHVS and CDR2 FQNEAQ. CDR3 sequence: CASSLAHRGARAFF. CDR3 nucleotides: TGTGCCAGCAGCTTAGCGCACAGGGGGGCTCGAGCTTTCTTT.

This clonotype was counted ten times or more. This chain uses TRBV18 with TRBJ2-7; D is unresolved. V shed 0 bases and J shed 0 bases, with 3 bases lying between them. There are 13 residues in the CDR3. Germline V CDR1 and CDR2: KGHSH, LQKENI. The CDR3 spells CASSPPDSYEQYF. The DNA for the CDR3 is TGTGCCAGCTCACCACCGGACTCCTACGAGCAGTACTTC.

This clonotype was picked up one time. The chain has TRBV20-1 and TRBJ1-4; D remains unclear. Germline CDR1 DFQATT, CDR2 SNEGSKA (reference sequence). The CDR3 loop spans 16 amino acids. V shed 4 bases and J shed 7 bases, with 22 bases lying between them. The CDR3 nucleotides are TGCAGTGCTATCTCGCCTCTCCAGGCGGAGGTTGAAAAACTGTTTTTT. Residues: CSAISPLQAEVEKLFF.

At least ten counts were recorded for this clonotype. The CDR3, as DNA: TGTGCCAGCAGCCAAGATGGAAAGGGTATCCAGCCCCAGCATTTT. The encoded protein is CASSQDGKGIQPQHF. This rearrangement joins TRBV4-2 to TRBJ1-5; D call uncertain. The CDR3 loop spans 15 amino acids. Trimming removed 0 bases from V and 7 bases from J, with 13 bases in between. CDR1 is LGHNA, CDR2 YNFKEQ, per germline.

In regard to this clonotype: Germline and junction disagree at one end, which may indicate a read error. The chain has TRBV6-2 or TRBV6-3 and TRBJ2-7, with 13 nucleotides matching TRBD2. The germline V gene encodes CDR1 MNHEY and CDR2 SVGEGT. CDR3 length equals 17 residues. CDR3 sequence: CASSYRGLAGVRDEHYF. The CDR3 bases are TGTGCCAGCAGTTACCGAGGACTAGCGGGAGTTCGGGATGAGCACTACTTC.

The gene calls are TRBV2 and TRBJ2-5; D gene uncertain. Germline values: CDR1 SNHLY, CDR2 FYNNEI. Trimming removed 0 bases from V and 7 bases from J, with 3 bases in between. This CDR3 is built from 11 residues. The chain's CDR3 is CASSEAGTQYF. The CDR3 DNA reads as TGTGCCAGCAGTGAAGCCGGGACCCAGTACTTC. Variable domain in full (rest from reference TRBV2 and TRBJ2-5): EPEVTQTPSHQVTQMGQEVILRCVPISNHLYFYWYRQILGQKVEFLVSFYNNEISEKSEIFDDQFSVERPDGSNFTLKIRSTKLEDSAMYFCASSEAGTQYFGPGTRLLVL.

This clonotype was recorded many times. The chain has TRBV7-9 and TRBJ2-5; D is ambiguous. Germline CDR1 reads SEHNR; CDR2 reads FQNEAQ (reference sequence). Trimming stripped 1 base from V and 5 bases from J, with 17 bases between. The CDR3 runs to 16 residues. CDR3 amino acids: CASSLDGYQRSETQYF. The CDR3 DNA reads TGTGCCAGCAGCTTAGACGGCTACCAGAGGTCTGAGACCCAGTACTTC.

This clonotype has more than one count but fewer than ten. The chain has TRBV27 and TRBJ2-7; the match to TRBD1 covers 9 bases. CDR1 and CDR2 (germline): MNHEY, SMNVEV (reference sequence). The CDR3 spans 15 residues. Trimming at V came to 3 bases and at J to 4 bases, leaving 7 bases not matched to a gene. The CDR3 DNA reads TGTGCCAGCAGTTTGCACTCAGGGACAGGGTACGAGCAGTACTTC. Protein sequence: CASSLHSGTGYEQYF.

V and J are TRBV4-1 and TRBJ2-7, with TRBD2 matching over 11 bases. The germline V gene encodes CDR1 MGHRA and CDR2 YSYEKL. The CDR3 sequence is 18 residues long. Losses at the gene ends were 3 bases for V and 5 bases for J; bases not matched to a gene: 15. The CDR3 sequence is CASSQAFKLAGDFNEQYF. In DNA form, the CDR3 reads TGCGCCAGCAGCCAGGCGTTCAAACTAGCGGGAGACTTTAACGAGCAGTACTTC.

The chain employs TRBV21-1 and TRBJ2-1; the table's D call of TRBD2 was not tested on the DNA. TRBV21-1 is noted as a pseudogene. The CDR3 is made up of 14 amino acids. The CDR3 here is CASSKDGTSVEQFF. CDR3 DNA: TGTGCCAGCAGCAAAGACGGGACTAGCGTTGAGCAGTTCTTC.

V gene TRBV3-1 combines with J gene TRBJ2-1; TRBD2 is a possible D gene (6 bases). This CDR3 contains 18 residues. Germline V gives CDR1 LGHDT, CDR2 YNNKEL (reference sequence). V lost 0 bases to trimming and J lost 13 bases, with 28 bases between them. The chain's CDR3 is CASSQDVASVPKGKTQFF. As DNA, the CDR3 is TGTGCCAGCAGCCAAGATGTAGCTAGCGTGCCAAAGGGGAAGACCCAGTTCTTC.

This clonotype appeared a single time. The V call is TRBV12-3 or TRBV12-4, the J call TRBJ1-2; 8 nucleotides agree with TRBD1. With V trimmed by 8 bases and J by 4 bases, 3 bases remained unmatched. The CDR3 is 12 amino acids. The CDR3 here is CASGTGSYGYTF. The CDR3, as DNA: TGTGCCAGCGGGACAGGTAGCTATGGCTACACCTTC.